This passage covers 6 T cell receptor beta chains from one sample sequenced in a study of CD8+ T cells in alopecia areata. RNA was isolated and reverse transcribed to cDNA, the sequencing template. This table comes from immunoSEQ multiplex PCR, and its TCRdb copy is limited to in-frame clones, with some not included. The data contain around 150,000 clones, around 71% of them seen just once; the ten biggest clones take up approximately 0.9%. The treatment was: oral pan-JAK inhibitor, 5-10 mg twice daily. The sequencing here drew on CD4+ T cells sorted from blood, taken at week 4, from a patient treated with tofacitinib. The receptors were sampled from a human donor with alopecia areata.

This sequence joins TRBV6-5 and TRBJ2-7; D remains ambiguous. This CDR3 region has 12 residues. Germline V lookup: CDR1 MNHEY, CDR2 SVGAGI. Trimming removed 5 bases from V and 3 bases from J, with 8 bases in between. The CDR3 is CASSRHSYEQYF. The CDR3, as DNA: TGTGCCAGCAGTAGACACAGCTACGAGCAGTACTTC.

The sample holds a few counts of this clone. This chain links TRBV11-2 with TRBJ2-7; perhaps TRBD2 as D (7 bases). Germline values: CDR1 SGHAT, CDR2 FQNNGV. The CDR3 has 14 amino acids. Trimming took off 2 bases at V and 1 base at J, with 9 bases between the two ends. In DNA, the CDR3 is TGTGCCAGCAGCTTAAGCGGGACATCCTACGAGCAGTACTTC. It translates to CASSLSGTSYEQYF.

CDR3 sequence reads: CASKQDRANEQFF. The CDR3 DNA reads TGTGCCAGCAAGCAAGACAGGGCGAATGAGCAGTTCTTC. The chain employs TRBV2 and TRBJ2-1; 7 positions match TRBD1. CDR1 and CDR2 (germline): SNHLY, FYNNEI. CDR3 length: 13 amino acids. V shed 7 bases and J 7 bases; nucleotides not matched to a gene: 7.

The chain combines TRBV5-1 with TRBJ1-1, with 8 bases identical to TRBD1. CDR1 and CDR2 from the germline V gene are SGHRS and YFSETQ. The ends lost 1 base at V and 5 bases at J; junction bases unmatched: 4. The CDR3 is made up of 14 amino acids. The DNA for the CDR3 is TGCGCCAGCAGCTTGCAGGGGGCCGGGACTGAAGCTTTCTTT. Protein product: CASSLQGAGTEAFF.

This rearrangement joins TRBV29-1 to TRBJ2-5, with 10 bases fitting TRBD2. V gave up 3 bases and J gave up 5 bases; unmatched junction bases: 3. Per the germline V gene, CDR1 is SQVTM and CDR2 is ANQGSEA. This CDR3 region has 13 residues. The CDR3 nucleotides read TGCAGCGTTGATAAGACTAGCGGGGAGACCCAGTACTTC. Protein product: CSVDKTSGETQYF.

At least ten counts were recorded for this clone. This chain uses TRBV7-2 with TRBJ1-2, with 9 bases aligning to TRBD1. The length of the CDR3 is 16 residues. Germline lookup yields CDR1 SGHTA and CDR2 FQGNSA. The junction had 11 bases not matched to a gene; V was cut back by 5 bases and J by 4 bases. In DNA, the CDR3 is TGTGCCAGCAGCCCTGGCTCCGGGACAGGGCGCTATGGCTACACCTTC. Translated, it gives CASSPGSGTGRYGYTF.